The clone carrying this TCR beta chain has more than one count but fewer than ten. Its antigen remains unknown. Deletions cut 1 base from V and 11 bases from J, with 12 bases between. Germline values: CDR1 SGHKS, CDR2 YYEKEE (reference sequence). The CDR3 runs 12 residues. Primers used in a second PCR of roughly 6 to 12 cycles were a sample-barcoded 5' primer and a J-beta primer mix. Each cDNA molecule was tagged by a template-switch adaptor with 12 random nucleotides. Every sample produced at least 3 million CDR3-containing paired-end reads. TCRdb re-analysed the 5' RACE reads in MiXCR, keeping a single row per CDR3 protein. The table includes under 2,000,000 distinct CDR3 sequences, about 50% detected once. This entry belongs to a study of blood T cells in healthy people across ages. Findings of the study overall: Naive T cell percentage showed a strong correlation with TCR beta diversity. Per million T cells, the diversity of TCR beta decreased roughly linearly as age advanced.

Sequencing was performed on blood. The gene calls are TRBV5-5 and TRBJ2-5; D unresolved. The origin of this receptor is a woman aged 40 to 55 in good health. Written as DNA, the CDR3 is TGTGCCAGCAGCTTGACAGTAAATGAGCAGTACTTC. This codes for CASSLTVNEQYF.